One sample yielded the 21 T cell receptor beta chains listed below, sequenced in a study of beta chain features in type 1 diabetes. Study findings and constraints: When Type 1 diabetes patients were examined, their TCRB CDR3s proved moderately but significantly shorter in all four CD4+ subsets.

Antigens of these TCRs are unknown. Every bit of the isolated RNA underwent reverse transcription, so sequencing read expressed TCRB transcripts. Sequencing was performed with immunoSEQ multiplex PCR; in TCRdb, only in-frame clones are kept and a portion is missing. In the table there are about 740,000 clones, roughly 12% of which are singletons. The sequencing sample was made of naive CD4+ T cells from blood. The receptors derive from a man aged 18 to 29 with type 1 diabetes.

This clone has only a few counts. The chain couples TRBV18 to TRBJ2-7, with D unclear. The germline V gene has CDR1 KGHSH and CDR2 LQKENI. The CDR3 loop spans 14 amino acids. Trimming took off 6 bases at V and 2 bases at J, with 14 bases between the two ends. CDR3 sequence: CASSSELYPYEQYF. In DNA form, the CDR3 reads TGTGCCAGCTCCTCGGAGTTGTATCCCTACGAGCAGTACTTC.

This clone was recorded a few times. CDR3 bases: TGCAGCGTTGTGGAGGTCAGGAACACTGAAGCTTTCTTT. Amino acids: CSVVEVRNTEAFF. The chain recombines TRBV29-1 with TRBJ1-1; no definite D call. The CDR3 is 13 residues long. Germline lookup yields CDR1 SQVTM and CDR2 ANQGSEA. Trimming left V 4 bases short and J 1 base short, with 10 bases between.

The chain employs TRBV6-4 and TRBJ2-1; 7 bases line up with TRBD2. CDR3 length: 15 amino acids. Germline CDR1 reads MRHNA; CDR2 reads SNTAGT. V shed 6 bases and J 0 bases; nucleotides not matched to a gene: 5. CDR3 amino acids: CASRSGASSYNEQFF. As DNA, the CDR3 is TGTGCCAGCAGGAGCGGGGCCAGCTCCTACAATGAGCAGTTCTTC.

The V and J genes are TRBV7-3 and TRBJ1-4; 8 nucleotides match TRBD1. Germline V CDR1 and CDR2: SGHTA, FQGTGA. The CDR3 covers 15 residues. Trimming cost V 5 bases and J 3 bases; bases outside gene matches: 5. The CDR3 loop reads CASSITGGPNEKLFF. CDR3 DNA sequence: TGTGCCAGCAGCATTACAGGGGGTCCTAATGAAAAACTGTTTTTT. The entire variable domain, with the rest obtained from reference TRBV7-3 and TRBJ1-4, is as follows: GAGVSQTPSNKVTEKGKYVELRCDPISGHTALYWYRQSLGQGPEFLIYFQGTGAADDSGLPNDRFFAVRPEGSVSTLKIQRTERGDSAVYLCASSITGGPNEKLFFGSGTQLSVL.

This clone turned up a few times. Here the CDR3 reads CASSPEGLAGGLDTDTQYF. The CDR3 DNA is TGTGCCAGCAGCCCCGAGGGACTAGCGGGGGGGCTGGACACAGATACGCAGTATTTT. V is TRBV13 and J is TRBJ2-3, with 16 bases fitting TRBD2. Germline V CDR1 and CDR2: PRHDT, FYEKMQ (reference sequence). Trimming cost V 5 bases and J 2 bases; bases outside gene matches: 10. The CDR3 covers 19 residues.

V and J are TRBV10-3 and TRBJ1-4; D is undetermined. CDR1 and CDR2 from the germline V gene are ENHRY and SYGVKD. V dropped 0 bases and J dropped 7 bases, with 6 bases sitting between them. The CDR3 length is 13 residues. CDR3 region: CAISESLSEKLFF. The DNA of the CDR3 is TGTGCCATCAGTGAGTCCTTATCTGAAAAACTGTTTTTT.

Written as DNA, the CDR3 is TGCGCCAGCAGCCCGGGCCAAACCACCTACGAGCAGTACTTC. It codes for CASSPGQTTYEQYF. The chain links TRBV5-1 to TRBJ2-7; D ambiguous. Trimming took 4 bases from V and 2 from J, leaving 13 bases between them. The CDR3 extends over 14 amino acids. Germline V gene sequence: CDR1 SGHRS, CDR2 YFSETQ. Drawing the rest from reference TRBV5-1 and TRBJ2-7, the complete variable domain is KAGVTQTPRYLIKTRGQQVTLSCSPISGHRSVSWYQQTPGQGLQFLFEYFSETQRNKGNFPGRFSGRQFSNSRSEMNVSTLELGDSALYLCASSPGQTTYEQYFGPGTRLTVT.

This clone has only a few counts. This chain connects TRBV4-1 to TRBJ2-2; unclear D gene. Germline CDR1 and CDR2: MGHRA and YSYEKL. Trimming stripped 0 bases from V and 1 base from J, with 6 bases between. This CDR3 has 15 residues. This chain's CDR3 is CASSQEELNTGELFF. The CDR3 bases are TGCGCCAGCAGCCAAGAGGAGTTGAACACCGGGGAGCTGTTTTTT.

Written as DNA, the CDR3 is TGCGCCAGCAGCTTTCAGGGAGAGCAGTTCTTC. Its translation is CASSFQGEQFF. The J gene is TRBJ2-1, the V gene TRBV5-1; TRBD1 might be the D (5 bases). The V end was cut by 2 bases, the J end by 10 bases, with 7 bases between. This CDR3 is 11 amino acids long. Germline CDR1 and CDR2: SGHRS and YFSETQ.

The genes are TRBV6-6 and TRBJ2-1; 7 bases line up with TRBD1. J lost 5 bases, V lost 6 bases, and 7 bases had no gene match. Germline loops: CDR1 MNHNY, CDR2 SVGAGI (reference sequence). The CDR3 contains 14 residues. CDR3 DNA sequence: TGTGCCAGCAGACCCGGGACAGCAGACAATGAGCAGTTCTTC. It encodes CASRPGTADNEQFF.

This clone was counted a few times. The chain recombines TRBV10-3 with TRBJ2-3, with a tentative D call TRBD2 (7 bases). Germline V gives CDR1 ENHRY, CDR2 SYGVKD. The length of the CDR3 is 15 residues. Deletions cut 7 bases from V and 0 bases from J, with 14 bases between. CDR3 nucleotide sequence: TGTGCCATCACCGGGGGGCAGCCTAGCACAGATACGCAGTATTTT. This translates into CAITGGQPSTDTQYF.

The chain carries TRBV7-2 and TRBJ2-7; D call uncertain. The germline V gene has CDR1 SGHTA and CDR2 FQGNSA. The CDR3 runs 14 residues. The V gene lost 1 base and the J gene lost 0 bases, with 7 bases spanning the gap. CDR3 region: CASSLEESSYEQYF. The CDR3 bases are TGTGCCAGCAGCTTAGAGGAGAGCTCCTACGAGCAGTACTTC.

The genes are TRBV6-5 and TRBJ2-4, with D tentatively TRBD1 (6 bases). V was trimmed by 5 bases and J by 0 bases, leaving 11 bases between them. The CDR3 covers 15 residues. The germline CDR1 and CDR2 sequences are MNHEY and SVGAGI. The CDR3 nucleotides read TGTGCCAGCAGTAAAACAGGGTTAGCCAAAAACATTCAGTACTTC. This translates into CASSKTGLAKNIQYF.

The chain combines TRBV7-2 with TRBJ1-2; TRBD1 aligns across 12 bases. The CDR3 covers 17 residues. CDR1 is SGHTA and CDR2 is FQGNSA in the germline V gene. Trimming removed 7 bases from V and 0 bases from J; junction bases left unmatched: 9. CDR3 nucleotide sequence: TGTGCCAGCACACCGGGACAGGGGGCGGGCTCTAACTATGGCTACACCTTC. This translates into CASTPGQGAGSNYGYTF.

In this sample, this clone turned up a few times. CDR3 DNA sequence: TGTGCCAGCAGCTTAGATTTCACAGGGACCTCTGGGGCCAACGTCCTGACTTTC. It is translated as CASSLDFTGTSGANVLTF. The V call is TRBV7-9, the J call TRBJ2-6; tentative D call: TRBD1 (6 bases). V was shortened by 1 base and J by 0 bases, with 13 bases between the two germline ends. CDR3 size: 18 residues. Germline loops: CDR1 SEHNR, CDR2 FQNEAQ (reference sequence).

Concerning this clone: Other nucleotide sequences from this sample produce the same CDR3. V usage is TRBV7-2 and J usage is TRBJ1-5; 8 nucleotides line up with TRBD1. In germline, CDR1 is SGHTA, CDR2 FQGNSA. The CDR3 loop spans 13 amino acids. The trim removed 5 bases at V and 4 bases at J, leaving 1 base unmatched. The CDR3 DNA follows: TGTGCCAGCAGCCGACAGGGGAATCAGCCCCAGCATTTT. It specifies CASSRQGNQPQHF. The full variable domain, in which reference TRBV7-2 and TRBJ1-5 provide the parts outside the CDR3, is GAGVSQSPSNKVTEKGKDVELRCDPISGHTALYWYRQSLGQGLEFLIYFQGNSAPDKSGLPSDRFSAERTGGSVSTLTIQRTQQEDSAVYLCASSRQGNQPQHFGDGTRLSIL.

The rearrangement links TRBV10-3 to TRBJ2-7; D is uncertain. The CDR3 totals 14 residues. V was shortened by 2 bases and J by 4 bases, with 12 bases between the two germline ends. Germline CDR1 and CDR2: ENHRY and SYGVKD. The CDR3 DNA follows: TGTGCCATCAGTGAGACCGCGACGCTGTACGAGCAGTACTTC. It yields the protein CAISETATLYEQYF.

J is TRBJ1-1 and V is TRBV7-9; D gene ambiguous. V was pared by 2 bases and J by 1 base, with 8 bases between. The germline V gene has CDR1 SEHNR and CDR2 FQNEAQ (reference sequence). The CDR3 loop spans 14 amino acids. CDR3 DNA sequence: TGTGCCAGCAGCTTATTCAGCGAGAACACTGAAGCTTTCTTT. It codes for CASSLFSENTEAFF.

The gene calls are TRBV11-2 and TRBJ2-5; 11 bases line up with TRBD2. V shed 1 base, J shed 5 bases, and the junction held 3 bases outside the gene matches. The CDR3 sequence is 15 residues long. CDR1 is SGHAT, CDR2 FQNNGV, per germline. Here the CDR3 DNA reads TGTGCCAGCAGCTTAGCGGCTAGCGGGGGGGAGACCCAGTACTTC. Its translation: CASSLAASGGETQYF.

This clone showed up just a few times. This chain links TRBV5-1 with TRBJ2-5; D uncertain. The germline V gene encodes CDR1 SGHRS and CDR2 YFSETQ. The germline V and J ends were trimmed by 3 bases and 4 bases, with 16 bases remaining between them. The CDR3 sequence is 15 residues long. CDR3 nucleotides: TGCGCCAGCAGCTCCACAGATCTGAGGAGAGAGACCCAGTACTTC. Translation gives CASSSTDLRRETQYF.

In this sample, this clone turned up a few times. The rearrangement uses TRBV30 and TRBJ1-2; D is possibly TRBD1 (6 bases). The CDR3 loop spans 14 amino acids. The germline CDR1 and CDR2 sequences are GTSNPN and SVGIG (reference sequence). Trimming cost V 5 bases and J 8 bases, with 21 bases left between them. The CDR3 coding sequence is TGTGCCTGGCTCCTAGCTGGGGGCAAGGGGGGCTACACCTTC. Its protein product is CAWLLAGGKGGYTF. The variable domain in full, completed from reference TRBV30 and TRBJ1-2, reads SQTIHQWPATLVQPVGSPLSLECTVEGTSNPNLYWYRQAAGRGLQLLFYSVGIGQISSEVPQNLSASRPQDRQFILSSKKLLLSDSGFYLCAWLLAGGKGGYTFGSGTRLTVV.